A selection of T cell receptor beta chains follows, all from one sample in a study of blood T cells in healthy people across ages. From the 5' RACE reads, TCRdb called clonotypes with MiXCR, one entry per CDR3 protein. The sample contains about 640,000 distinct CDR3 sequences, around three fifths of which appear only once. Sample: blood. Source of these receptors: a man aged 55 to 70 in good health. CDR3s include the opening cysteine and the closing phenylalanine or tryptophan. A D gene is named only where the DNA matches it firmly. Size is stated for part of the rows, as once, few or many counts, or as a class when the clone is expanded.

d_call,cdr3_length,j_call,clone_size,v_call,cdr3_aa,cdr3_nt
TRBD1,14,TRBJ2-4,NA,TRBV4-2,CASSQDRASGIQYF,TGTGCCAGCAGCCAGGACAGGGCTAGTGGCATTCAGTACTTC
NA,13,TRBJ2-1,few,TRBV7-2,CASSPARYNEQFF,TGTGCCAGCAGTCCCGCCAGATACAATGAGCAGTTCTTC
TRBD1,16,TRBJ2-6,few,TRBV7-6,CASSPRTGVGANVLTF,TGTGCCAGCAGCCCCCGGACAGGGGTTGGGGCCAACGTCCTGACTTTC
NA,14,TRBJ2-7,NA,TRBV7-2,CASSPGGQRGEQYF,TGTGCCAGCAGCCCCGGAGGGCAAAGGGGCGAGCAGTACTTC
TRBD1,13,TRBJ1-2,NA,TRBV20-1,CSAKSPRGCGYTF,TGCAGTGCTAAAAGTCCCAGGGGGTGCGGCTACACCTTC
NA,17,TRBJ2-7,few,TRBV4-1,CASSQDRAAGQVDEQYF,TGCGCCAGCAGCCAAGATCGGGCAGCCGGACAAGTGGATGAGCAGTACTTC
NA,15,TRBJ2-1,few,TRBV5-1,CASSLEAARDNEQFF,TGCGCCAGCAGCTTAGAAGCGGCCCGTGACAATGAGCAGTTCTTC
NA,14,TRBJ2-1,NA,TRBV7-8,CASSLTVSYNEQFF,TGTGCCAGCAGCTTAACAGTCTCCTACAATGAGCAGTTCTTC
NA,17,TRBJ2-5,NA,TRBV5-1,CASSPLKMAGPQETQYF,TGCGCCAGCAGCCCGCTGAAAATGGCGGGTCCCCAAGAGACCCAGTACTTC
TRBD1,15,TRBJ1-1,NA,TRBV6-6,CASRPGTGRNTEAFF,TGTGCCAGCAGGCCCGGGACAGGGAGGAACACTGAAGCTTTCTTT
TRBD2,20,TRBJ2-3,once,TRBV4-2,CASSLLVGSGGPLGTDTQYF,TGTGCCAGCAGCCTCCTTGTGGGGAGCGGGGGGCCTCTAGGCACAGATACGCAGTATTTT
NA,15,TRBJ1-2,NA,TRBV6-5,CASSRTGNSNYGYTF,TGTGCCAGCAGCCGAACAGGGAACTCTAACTATGGCTACACCTTC
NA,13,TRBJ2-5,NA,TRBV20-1,CSAISGPQETQYF,TGCAGTGCTATCTCGGGACCTCAAGAGACCCAGTACTTC
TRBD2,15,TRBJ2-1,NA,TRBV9,CASTESGGAYNEQFF,TGTGCCAGCACAGAAAGCGGGGGGGCCTACAATGAGCAGTTCTTC
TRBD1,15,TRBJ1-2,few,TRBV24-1,CATSDGTTGNYGYTF,TGTGCCACCAGTGATGGGACGACAGGGAACTATGGCTACACCTTC
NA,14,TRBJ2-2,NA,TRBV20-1,CSAQPLGNTGELFF,TGCAGTGCCCAGCCTCTGGGGAACACCGGGGAGCTGTTTTTT
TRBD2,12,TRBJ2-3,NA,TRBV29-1,CSVRSGGGYQYF,TGCAGCGTCCGATCTGGGGGGGGTTATCAGTATTTT
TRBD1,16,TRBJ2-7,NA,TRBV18,CASSEGVSGGSYEQYF,TGTGCCAGCTCAGAGGGGGTGTCAGGGGGCTCCTACGAGCAGTACTTC
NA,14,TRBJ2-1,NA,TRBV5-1,CASSLEALDYEQFF,TGCGCCAGCAGCTTAGAGGCTTTGGACTACGAGCAGTTCTTC
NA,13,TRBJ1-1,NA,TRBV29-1,CSVSDRKVTEAFF,TGCAGCGTATCAGACAGGAAAGTGACTGAAGCTTTCTTT
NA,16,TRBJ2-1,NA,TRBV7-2,CASSPGAAITYNEQFF,TGTGCCAGCAGCCCCGGGGCCGCGATTACCTACAATGAGCAGTTCTTC
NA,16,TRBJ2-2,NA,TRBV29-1,CSVQKWGAEDTGELFF,TGCAGCGTCCAAAAATGGGGGGCAGAGGACACCGGGGAGCTGTTTTTT
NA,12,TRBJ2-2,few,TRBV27,CASSFGPGELFF,TGTGCCAGCAGTTTTGGTCCCGGGGAGCTGTTTTTT
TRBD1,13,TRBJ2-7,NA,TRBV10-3,CAISGGQGYEQYF,TGTGCCATCAGCGGGGGACAGGGCTACGAGCAGTACTTC
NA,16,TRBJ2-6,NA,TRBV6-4,CAKREQWRSGANVLTF,TGTGCCAAAAGGGAACAGTGGCGCTCTGGGGCCAACGTCCTGACTTTC